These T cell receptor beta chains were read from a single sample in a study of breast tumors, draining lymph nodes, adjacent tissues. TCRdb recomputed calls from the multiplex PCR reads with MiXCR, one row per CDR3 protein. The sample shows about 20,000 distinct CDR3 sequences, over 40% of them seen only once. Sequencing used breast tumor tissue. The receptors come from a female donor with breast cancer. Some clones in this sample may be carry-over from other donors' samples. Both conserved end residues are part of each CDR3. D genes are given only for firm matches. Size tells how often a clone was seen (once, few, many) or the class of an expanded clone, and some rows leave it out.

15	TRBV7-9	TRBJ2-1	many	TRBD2	TGTGCCAGCAGCTTCCTAGCGGGGACATACAATGAGCAGTTCTTC	CASSFLAGTYNEQFF
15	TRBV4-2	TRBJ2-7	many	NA	TGTGCCAGCAGCCAAGACTATGGGGCGTCCGGCGAGCAGTACTTC	CASSQDYGASGEQYF
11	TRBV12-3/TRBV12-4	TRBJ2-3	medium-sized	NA	TGTGCCATTTCCCTCACAGATACGCAGTATTTT	CAISLTDTQYF
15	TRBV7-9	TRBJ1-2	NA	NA	TGTGCCAGCAGCGACAGAAATGGGGGGGGTGGCGGCTACCCCTTC	CASSDRNGGGGGYPF
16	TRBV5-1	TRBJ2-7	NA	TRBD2	TGCGCCAGCAGCCAGGAGGTACTAGCGGACAGCTACGAGCAGTACTTC	CASSQEVLADSYEQYF
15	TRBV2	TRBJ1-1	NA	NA	TGTGCCAGCAGTGAAGAGTCAGCCATGAACACTGAAGCTTTCTTT	CASSEESAMNTEAFF
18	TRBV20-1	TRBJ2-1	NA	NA	TGCAGTGCTAGAGATCTCCGGGGAGTGGGGGAGAACTACAATGAGCAGTTCTTC	CSARDLRGVGENYNEQFF
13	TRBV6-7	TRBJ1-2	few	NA	TGTGCCAGCAGTTACTTGGGGGCCTATGGCTACACCTTC	CASSYLGAYGYTF
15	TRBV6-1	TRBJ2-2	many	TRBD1	TGTGCCAGCAGTCGGGACAGCGAGAACACCGGGGAGCTGTTTTTT	CASSRDSENTGELFF
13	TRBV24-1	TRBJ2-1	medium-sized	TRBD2	TGTGCCACCACGGACGGGGGGAAGGCTGAGCAGTTCTTC	CATTDGGKAEQFF
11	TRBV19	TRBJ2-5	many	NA	TGTGCCAGTAGGATTGGGGAGACCCAGTACTTC	CASRIGETQYF
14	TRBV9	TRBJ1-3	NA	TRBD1	TGTGCCAGCAGCGCGACAGGGCGTAGAAACACCATATATTTT	CASSATGRRNTIYF
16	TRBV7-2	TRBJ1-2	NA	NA	TGTGCCAGCAGCTTAGATGGTACCGGTTTGGGCTATGGCTACACCTTC	CASSLDGTGLGYGYTF
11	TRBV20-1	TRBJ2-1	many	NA	TGCAGTGCCCACGGCTACAATGAGCAGTTCTTC	CSAHGYNEQFF
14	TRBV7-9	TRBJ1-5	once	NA	TGTGCCAGCAGTCGCGACAACAGCAATCAGCCCCAGCATTTT	CASSRDNSNQPQHF
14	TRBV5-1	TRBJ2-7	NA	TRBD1	TGCGCCAGCAGCTTCCGGGACAGGGGTTACGAGCAGTACTTC	CASSFRDRGYEQYF
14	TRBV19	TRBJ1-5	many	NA	TGTGCCAGTAACTCAGGGACCCTCGGACAGCCCCAGCATTTT	CASNSGTLGQPQHF
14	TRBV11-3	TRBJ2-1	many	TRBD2	TGTGCCAGCGAGCGGGAGGCGGCCTACAATGAGCAGTTCTTC	CASEREAAYNEQFF
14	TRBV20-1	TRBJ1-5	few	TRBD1	TGCAGTGCTAGTCGCGGGACAGTTAATCAGCCCCAGCATTTT	CSASRGTVNQPQHF
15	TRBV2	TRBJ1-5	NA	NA	TGTGCCAGCAGTCCCAGCCCCTATAGCAATCAGCCCCAGCATTTT	CASSPSPYSNQPQHF
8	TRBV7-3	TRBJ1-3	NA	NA	TGTGCCGTCAACACCATATATTTT	CAVNTIYF
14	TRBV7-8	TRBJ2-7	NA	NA	TGTGCCAGCAGCTCAAGGACAGGCGGGGTCGAGCAGTACTTC	CASSSRTGGVEQYF
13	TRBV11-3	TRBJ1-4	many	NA	TGTGCCAGCAGCCCCAGTCGGGGTGAAAAACTGTTTTTT	CASSPSRGEKLFF
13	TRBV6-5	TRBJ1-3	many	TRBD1	TGTGCCAGCAGTGGCGGGACAGGGCCTCCCATATATTTT	CASSGGTGPPIYF
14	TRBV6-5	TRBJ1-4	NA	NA	TGTGCCAGCAGCAACCCTGCAACTAATGAAAAACTGTTTTTT	CASSNPATNEKLFF
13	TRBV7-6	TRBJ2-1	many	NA	TGTGCCAGCAGCTTAGGGAGACACAATGAGCAGTTCTTC	CASSLGRHNEQFF
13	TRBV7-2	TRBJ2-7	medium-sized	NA	TGTGCCAGCAGCCCTTCGGAGAGGGGCGAGCAGTACTTC	CASSPSERGEQYF
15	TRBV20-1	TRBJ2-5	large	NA	TGCAGTGCTAGACCCTTTGGGGCTAGCAAAGAGACCCAGTACTTC	CSARPFGASKETQYF
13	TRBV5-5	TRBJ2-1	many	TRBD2	TGTGCCAGCTTGGGGGAGGGTCTTGGTGAGCAGTTCTTC	CASLGEGLGEQFF